These T cell receptor beta chains were read from a single sample in a study of blood T cell repertoires in COVID-19. Measured with immunoSEQ multiplex PCR; TCRdb has only the in-frame clones, and not every one. Found here are 350,000 to 450,000 clones, around 92% of them singletons; the top ten hold about 1.8%. Sequenced material: PBMCs or T cells enriched from blood (not recorded which). The receptor source for this set is a woman aged 25-40 years who had recovered from COVID-19. Each CDR3 is given with its conserved first and last residue. Fields, in order: D gene, clone size, V gene, J gene, CDR3 protein, CDR3 DNA. The D gene is left open where the match is weak. Size is omitted from some rows. Given values are once, few, many or a class for expanded clones.

.	.	TRBV6-5	TRBJ2-1	CASSPGVGHNEQFF	TGTGCCAGCAGCCCGGGAGTCGGCCACAATGAGCAGTTCTTC
.	.	TRBV21-1	TRBJ1-4	CASSKAAITNEKLFF	TGTGCCAGCAGCAAGGCAGCGATAACTAATGAAAAACTGTTTTTT
.	once	TRBV5-8	TRBJ1-2	CASSYRDWEYGYTF	TGTGCCAGCAGCTATCGGGACTGGGAATATGGCTACACCTTC
.	.	TRBV18	TRBJ2-1	CASSPVFGASYNEQFF	TGTGCCAGCTCACCAGTGTTTGGGGCGAGCTACAATGAGCAGTTCTTC
.	.	TRBV6-5	TRBJ1-6	CASSQGLPYNSPLHF	TGTGCCAGCAGCCAGGGTCTGCCCTATAATTCACCCCTCCACTTT
.	.	TRBV18	TRBJ1-4	CASSPPSGEKLFF	TGTGCCAGCTCACCACCGTCGGGGGAAAAACTGTTTTTT
.	.	TRBV6-5	TRBJ2-1	CASSYLFEGPRNEQFF	TGTGCCAGCAGTTACCTATTCGAGGGTCCGAGGAATGAGCAGTTCTTC
TRBD1	few	TRBV7-8	TRBJ2-2	CASRPWTGEDTGELFF	TGTGCCAGCAGACCTTGGACAGGGGAAGACACCGGGGAGCTGTTTTTT
TRBD2	.	TRBV6-5	TRBJ2-7	CASSYSRLAGEYEQYF	TGTGCCAGCAGTTACTCGAGGCTAGCGGGAGAGTACGAGCAGTACTTC
.	.	TRBV9	TRBJ2-7	CASSLVPTPTHYEQYF	TGTGCCAGCAGCCTAGTCCCTACCCCGACTCACTACGAGCAGTACTTC
.	.	TRBV9	TRBJ1-6	CASSVEAPGDSPLHF	TGTGCCAGCAGCGTAGAAGCCCCGGGGGATTCACCCCTCCACTTT
.	.	TRBV5-1	TRBJ2-7	CASSLYRTKNYEQYF	TGCGCCAGCAGCTTGTATAGAACTAAGAACTACGAGCAGTACTTC
.	.	TRBV4-1	TRBJ1-4	CASSGAATNEKLFF	TGCGCCTCCTCTGGGGCGGCAACTAATGAAAAACTGTTTTTT
TRBD1	.	TRBV29-1	TRBJ1-2	CSVEVTGGYGYTF	TGCAGCGTTGAGGTGACAGGGGGCTATGGCTACACCTTC
.	.	TRBV27	TRBJ2-3	CASSARDTQYF	TGTGCCAGCAGTGCCCGGGATACGCAGTATTTT
TRBD2	once	TRBV6-2/TRBV6-3	TRBJ2-7	CASSYSALAGGPREQYF	TGTGCCAGCAGTTACAGTGCTCTCGCGGGAGGGCCTCGGGAGCAGTACTTC
TRBD1	.	TRBV7-9	TRBJ1-4	CASSFGTGSEKLFF	TGTGCCAGCAGCTTCGGGACAGGGTCCGAAAAACTGTTTTTT
TRBD1	.	TRBV9	TRBJ1-2	CASSPTGVRGYTF	TGTGCCAGCAGCCCCACAGGGGTCCGGGGCTACACCTTC
.	.	TRBV18	TRBJ1-1	CASSPESNFQGPNTEAFF	TGTGCCAGCTCACCCGAATCAAATTTCCAGGGGCCGAACACTGAAGCTTTCTTT
TRBD1	.	TRBV9	TRBJ1-1	CASSPQGRTGATEAFF	TGTGCCAGCAGCCCCCAAGGAAGGACAGGGGCCACTGAAGCTTTCTTT
TRBD1	.	TRBV11-2	TRBJ1-2	CASSTLTGVGLLAGYTF	TGTGCCAGCAGCACTCTGACAGGGGTGGGTTTACTTGCTGGCTACACCTTC
.	few	TRBV4-1	TRBJ1-1	CASSHSQGYTEAFF	TGCGCCAGCAGCCACAGCCAGGGTTACACTGAAGCTTTCTTT
TRBD1	.	TRBV7-2	TRBJ1-6	CASSLAVGRGHMGLHF	TGTGCCAGCAGCTTAGCGGTTGGCAGGGGGCACATGGGCCTCCACTTT
TRBD1	once	TRBV6-5	TRBJ1-1	CASSTGQATEAFF	TGTGCCAGCAGTACAGGACAGGCCACTGAAGCTTTCTTT
TRBD2	.	TRBV29-1	TRBJ2-1	CSVRSGSKGYNEQFF	TGCAGCGTCCGGAGCGGGAGCAAGGGGTACAATGAGCAGTTCTTC
.	.	TRBV12-3/TRBV12-4	TRBJ2-6	CASRRWGANVLTF	TGTGCCAGCAGACGGTGGGGGGCCAACGTCCTGACTTTC
.	.	TRBV3-1/TRBV3-2	TRBJ1-2	CASSQAAGQYYGYTF	TGTGCCAGCAGCCAAGCCGCTGGCCAGTACTATGGCTACACCTTC
.	.	TRBV20-1	TRBJ1-2	CSARGVNGYTF	TGCAGTGCTAGAGGAGTTAATGGCTACACCTTC
TRBD1	.	TRBV2	TRBJ1-2	CASKPGQENYGYTF	TGTGCCAGCAAACCGGGACAGGAAAACTATGGCTACACCTTC
.	once	TRBV5-6	TRBJ1-4	CASSGGRTTNEKLFF	TGTGCCAGCAGCGGAGGGAGGACGACTAATGAAAAACTGTTTTTT
TRBD2	.	TRBV30	TRBJ2-5	CAWSPSGGSLKTQYF	TGTGCCTGGAGTCCAAGCGGGGGCTCGTTAAAGACCCAGTACTTC
.	once	TRBV19	TRBJ1-1	CASSIEVTMNTEAFF	TGTGCCAGTAGTATAGAAGTTACAATGAACACTGAAGCTTTCTTT
.	.	TRBV4-1	TRBJ1-2	CASSQDLRYGYTF	TGCGCCAGCAGCCAAGATCTCAGGTATGGCTACACCTTC
.	.	TRBV29-1	TRBJ2-7	CSVESQHGYEQYF	TGCAGCGTTGAGTCACAGCATGGTTACGAGCAGTACTTC
.	.	TRBV10-3	TRBJ1-2	CAISDPGYGYGYTF	TGTGCCATCAGTGATCCAGGGTACGGCTATGGCTACACCTTC
TRBD1	once	TRBV11-1	TRBJ2-5	CASSLDRGVLETQYF	TGTGCCAGCAGCTTAGACAGGGGGGTTCTAGAGACCCAGTACTTC
.	.	TRBV24-1	TRBJ2-5	CATKGPGYQETQYF	TGTGCCACCAAGGGCCCGGGGTACCAAGAGACCCAGTACTTC
.	.	TRBV10-2	TRBJ1-5	CASSRQPDHQPQHF	TGCGCCAGCAGTAGACAGCCCGATCATCAGCCCCAGCATTTT
.	.	TRBV27	TRBJ1-5	CASSPATLSNQPQHF	TGTGCCAGCAGCCCAGCGACCCTTAGCAATCAGCCCCAGCATTTT
.	.	TRBV5-1	TRBJ1-1	CASSLLLEAFF	TGCGCCAGCAGCTTGCTCTTAGAAGCTTTCTTT
TRBD1	.	TRBV27	TRBJ1-1	CASRLTGVLTEAFF	TGTGCCAGCAGGCTTACAGGGGTACTCACTGAAGCTTTCTTT
TRBD2	.	TRBV19	TRBJ2-3	CASSNGLASDTQYF	TGTGCCAGTAGTAACGGACTAGCTAGTGATACGCAGTATTTT
TRBD1	.	TRBV4-1	TRBJ2-7	CASSQGTGGGEQYF	TGCGCCAGCAGCCAAGGGACAGGGGGAGGTGAGCAGTACTTC
TRBD1	.	TRBV7-9	TRBJ1-4	CASSSWTGPNEKLFF	TGTGCCAGCAGTTCCTGGACAGGGCCTAATGAAAAACTGTTTTTT
TRBD1	few	TRBV6-5	TRBJ1-2	CASSPDRGVMRYTF	TGTGCCAGCAGTCCTGACAGGGGCGTCATGCGCTACACCTTC
TRBD2	.	TRBV27	TRBJ2-1	CASSLGTSLFRHNEQFF	TGTGCCAGCAGTCTAGGGACTAGCCTTTTCCGCCACAATGAGCAGTTCTTC
TRBD1	.	TRBV5-1	TRBJ2-7	CASRYDRAGLNEQYF	TGCGCCAGCAGGTATGACAGGGCTGGACTTAACGAGCAGTACTTC
TRBD1	few	TRBV19	TRBJ1-1	CASSVRDRGNTEAFF	TGTGCCAGTAGTGTACGGGACAGGGGGAACACTGAAGCTTTCTTT
TRBD1	.	TRBV19	TRBJ2-2	CASSPLDRGRGGGFGELFF	TGTGCCAGTAGCCCCTTGGACAGGGGCCGAGGCGGGGGATTCGGGGAGCTGTTTTTT